Listed below are T cell receptor beta chains from one sample, sequenced in a study of T cell responses to AZD1222 COVID-19 vaccine. TCRdb's table, derived via immunoSEQ multiplex PCR, lists solely in-frame clones and lacks some. The sample lists 150,000 or so clones, 70% to 90% occurring once. The sample in question was peripheral blood, obtained on day 0 of AZD1222 vaccination. The receptors were gathered from an adult in good health. CDR3s include the opening cysteine and the closing phenylalanine or tryptophan. The order of the fields is CDR3 length, J gene, V gene, D gene, clone size, CDR3 protein, CDR3 DNA. D genes are given only for firm matches. Size tells how often a clone was seen (once, few, many) or the class of an expanded clone, and some rows leave it out.

12,TRBJ2-7,TRBV12-2,-,once,CASRPRDSPRYF,TGTGCAAGTCGCCCGAGAGACAGCCCCAGGTACTTC
15,TRBJ2-3,TRBV29-1,-,-,CSVRSSGRGTDTQYF,TGCAGCGTTAGATCCTCAGGGAGGGGGACAGATACGCAGTATTTT
14,TRBJ1-1,TRBV5-1,TRBD1,-,CASSSRGLGTEAFF,TGCGCCAGCAGCTCCAGGGGGCTGGGGACTGAAGCTTTCTTT
16,TRBJ1-2,TRBV4-2,-,-,CASSQVGGSGDYGYTF,TGTGCCAGCAGCCAAGTCGGCGGGAGTGGGGACTATGGCTACACCTTC
14,TRBJ1-5,TRBV28,-,-,CASSLLGSNQPQHF,TGTGCCAGCAGTTTATTAGGTAGCAATCAGCCCCAGCATTTT
14,TRBJ2-7,TRBV30,TRBD1,-,CAWSVYGTAGEQYF,TGTGCCTGGAGTGTATACGGGACAGCCGGGGAGCAGTACTTC
14,TRBJ1-5,TRBV6-5,-,-,CASLPGNSNQPQHF,TGTGCCAGCCTTCCAGGGAATAGCAATCAGCCCCAGCATTTT
14,TRBJ1-5,TRBV2,-,-,CASSYRDRNQPQHF,TGTGCCAGCAGTTACAGGGACCGCAATCAGCCCCAGCATTTT
16,TRBJ1-2,TRBV19,TRBD1,few,CASSTTETGENYGYTF,TGTGCCAGTAGTACGACGGAGACAGGGGAAAACTATGGCTACACCTTC
14,TRBJ1-2,TRBV6-2/TRBV6-3,-,few,CASSTGLTAYGYTF,TGTGCCAGCAGTACGGGACTGACAGCCTATGGCTACACCTTC
15,TRBJ2-5,TRBV9,-,-,CASSALGTIQETQYF,TGTGCCAGCAGCGCCCTAGGGACGATTCAAGAGACCCAGTACTTC
14,TRBJ2-3,TRBV3-1/TRBV3-2,TRBD2,-,CASSPGTSGITQYF,TGTGCCAGCAGTCCCGGGACTAGCGGAATTACGCAGTATTTT
12,TRBJ1-1,TRBV5-4,-,-,CASSSHPTEAFF,TGTGCCAGCAGCTCCCACCCCACTGAAGCTTTCTTT
15,TRBJ1-3,TRBV5-1,TRBD1,few,CASSWTGGSGNTIYF,TGCGCCAGCAGCTGGACAGGGGGCTCTGGAAACACCATATATTTT
13,TRBJ2-3,TRBV5-1,TRBD1,-,CASRPGTGEAQYF,TGCGCCAGCAGACCCGGGACAGGGGAAGCGCAGTATTTT
16,TRBJ1-2,TRBV24-1,TRBD1,-,CATSDTTGTGSYGYTF,TGTGCCACCAGTGATACTACCGGGACAGGATCCTATGGCTACACCTTC
16,TRBJ1-4,TRBV4-3,-,-,CASSYYHGSSNEKLFF,TGCGCCAGCAGCTACTACCATGGCAGCAGTAATGAAAAACTGTTTTTT
16,TRBJ2-7,TRBV14,TRBD1,-,CASSSGQGARGDEQYF,TGTGCCAGCAGCTCGGGACAGGGGGCGAGAGGGGACGAGCAGTACTTC
17,TRBJ2-3,TRBV11-2,TRBD2,-,CASSFYPTSGGTDTQYF,TGTGCCAGCAGCTTCTACCCGACTAGCGGGGGCACAGATACGCAGTATTTT
14,TRBJ1-6,TRBV19,-,-,CASGRTGGNSPLHF,TGTGCCTCCGGGCGGACGGGGGGTAATTCACCCCTCCACTTT
18,TRBJ1-1,TRBV19,TRBD1,-,CASTESPGQGYLNTEAFF,TGTGCCAGTACCGAATCCCCTGGACAGGGGTATCTGAACACTGAAGCTTTCTTT
14,TRBJ1-5,TRBV7-2,-,-,CASSLFYSNQPQHF,TGTGCCAGCAGCTTATTTTATAGCAATCAGCCCCAGCATTTT
11,TRBJ1-1,TRBV28,-,-,CASSFGPDAFF,TGTGCCAGCAGTTTCGGGCCAGATGCTTTCTTT
14,TRBJ2-1,TRBV25-1,-,-,CASNTGLAANEQFF,TGTGCCAGCAATACAGGGTTAGCGGCAAATGAGCAGTTCTTC
15,TRBJ2-7,TRBV9,TRBD1,medium-sized,CASSVTRDSPYEQYF,TGTGCCAGCAGCGTTACCCGGGACAGCCCCTACGAGCAGTACTTC
15,TRBJ1-2,TRBV28,-,-,CASSALRGSYYGYTF,TGTGCCAGCAGCGCGCTCAGGGGATCGTACTATGGCTACACCTTC
16,TRBJ2-2,TRBV7-2,TRBD2,-,CASSNYPRGATGELFF,TGTGCCAGCAGCAACTATCCGCGGGGGGCAACCGGGGAGCTGTTTTTT
13,TRBJ2-3,TRBV27,TRBD2,-,CASSKTLGGGWYF,TGTGCCAGCAGTAAAACCCTCGGGGGGGGCTGGTATTTT
14,TRBJ1-2,TRBV5-6,-,-,CASSRRDSSYGYTF,TGTGCCAGCAGCCGACGGGACTCCAGCTATGGCTACACCTTC
17,TRBJ2-6,TRBV19,-,-,CASTFVLTSPGANVLTF,TGTGCCAGTACCTTCGTTCTCACTAGCCCTGGGGCCAACGTCCTGACTTTC
13,TRBJ1-1,TRBV10-3,-,-,CAISKSLTGEAFF,TGTGCCATCAGTAAGTCTTTAACAGGGGAAGCTTTCTTT
15,TRBJ1-2,TRBV6-5,-,-,CASSYSGGGIYGYTF,TGTGCCAGCAGTTACTCAGGGGGAGGGATATATGGCTACACCTTC
15,TRBJ2-2,TRBV28,-,-,CASSRWHSNTGELFF,TGTGCCAGCAGTCGATGGCATTCGAACACCGGGGAGCTGTTTTTT
16,TRBJ2-3,TRBV5-1,TRBD1,once,CASTPRTGWSTDTQYF,TGCGCCAGCACCCCCAGGACAGGGTGGAGCACAGATACGCAGTATTTT
16,TRBJ1-4,TRBV15,-,-,CATSRGERGANEKLFF,TGTGCCACCAGCAGGGGGGAGCGGGGGGCAAATGAAAAACTGTTTTTT
14,TRBJ2-5,TRBV5-4,TRBD2,-,CASSPVGGTETQYF,TGTGCCAGCAGCCCGGTCGGGGGGACAGAGACCCAGTACTTC
14,TRBJ2-3,TRBV6-6,TRBD2,once,CASSSRLAGDLGYF,TGTGCCAGCAGTTCGAGGCTAGCGGGGGATCTAGGGTATTTT
14,TRBJ1-6,TRBV5-1,-,few,CASSLQQDNSPLHF,TGCGCCAGCAGCTTGCAGCAGGACAATTCACCCCTCCACTTT
18,TRBJ2-3,TRBV9,TRBD2,few,CASSKGTSGGPSTDTQYF,TGTGCCAGCAGCAAAGGGACTAGCGGGGGCCCTAGCACAGATACGCAGTATTTT
15,TRBJ1-2,TRBV7-9,TRBD1,-,CASSRLRQGNYGYTF,TGTGCCAGCAGCCGACTACGACAGGGAAACTATGGCTACACCTTC
15,TRBJ2-1,TRBV7-2,TRBD1,-,CASSPDRGLYNEQFF,TGTGCCAGCAGCCCGGACAGGGGGCTCTACAATGAGCAGTTCTTC
11,TRBJ1-1,TRBV20-1,TRBD1,once,CSGTGNTEAFF,TGCAGCGGGACAGGGAACACTGAAGCTTTCTTT
13,TRBJ1-1,TRBV7-2,TRBD1,once,CASSKQGASEAFF,TGTGCCAGCAGCAAACAGGGGGCATCTGAAGCTTTCTTT
20,TRBJ1-2,TRBV7-6,-,-,CASSLQTPTATGYLSYGYTF,TGTGCCAGCAGCTTACAAACCCCGACAGCGACAGGCTACCTCTCCTATGGCTACACCTTC
11,TRBJ2-7,TRBV12-3/TRBV12-4,-,-,CASSLLAGQYF,TGTGCCAGCAGTTTACTGGCAGGGCAGTACTTC
13,TRBJ1-3,TRBV28,-,-,CASSFGSGNTIYF,TGTGCCAGCAGTTTTGGCTCTGGAAACACCATATATTTT
13,TRBJ1-1,TRBV16,-,-,CASSLLQGSEAFF,TGTGCCAGCAGCCTCTTGCAGGGGTCTGAAGCTTTCTTT
12,TRBJ2-3,TRBV10-1,-,-,CASSLNTDTQYF,TGCGCCAGCAGCCTAAACACAGATACGCAGTATTTT
17,TRBJ2-1,TRBV27,TRBD1,-,CASSTNTGTGRNNEQFF,TGTGCCAGCAGTACTAATACTGGGACAGGGCGCAACAATGAGCAGTTCTTC